A selection of T cell receptor beta chains follows, all from one sample in a study of low-dose radiotherapy and immunotherapy resistance in tumors. One entry per CDR3 protein, called by TCRdb with MiXCR from the reads. Among under 90,000 distinct CDR3 sequences listed, 15% to 20% were seen once. Sequenced here: PBMCs, sampled after low-dose radiotherapy plus immunotherapy. The receptors were sampled from a male donor with prostate cancer. Each CDR3 is given with its conserved first and last residue. The D gene is left open where the match is weak. Some rows mark clone size as missing; the rest say once, few, many or name a class of expanded clone.

TRBJ2-7 TRBV10-3 many 13 - CAISEYLEYEQYF TGTGCCATCAGTGAATATTTGGAATACGAGCAGTACTTC
TRBJ2-1 TRBV2 - 14 - CASTTLWRGDEQFF TGTGCCAGCACCACCCTCTGGCGAGGGGATGAGCAGTTCTTC
TRBJ2-1 TRBV20-1 many 15 TRBD2 CSGVTSGRALNEQFF TGCAGTGGCGTTACTAGCGGGAGGGCCCTCAACGAGCAGTTCTTC
TRBJ2-7 TRBV28 many 14 TRBD1 CASSSGGDRGNRNF TGTGCCAGCAGTTCAGGGGGGGACAGGGGGAACAGAAACTTC
TRBJ2-7 TRBV5-1 few 15 TRBD1 CASSRGDRATYEQYF TGCGCCAGCAGCCGGGGGGACAGGGCCACCTACGAGCAGTACTTC
TRBJ1-1 TRBV4-1 many 15 TRBD1 CASSHEDRENTEAFF TGCGCCAGCAGCCATGAGGACAGGGAAAACACTGAAGCTTTCTTT
TRBJ2-4 TRBV20-1 - 15 - CSARDLGESKNIQYF TGCAGTGCTAGAGATTTAGGCGAGTCCAAAAACATTCAGTACTTC
TRBJ2-1 TRBV20-1 many 14 - CSAPRGTYYNEQFF TGCAGTGCCCCTCGGGGGACCTACTACAATGAGCAGTTCTTC
TRBJ2-2 TRBV5-1 many 13 - CASSLGGSGELFF TGCGCCAGCAGCTTGGGAGGCTCCGGGGAGCTGTTTTTT
TRBJ2-2 TRBV10-3 many 15 - CAISEKTSNTGELFF TGTGCCATCAGTGAGAAGACGTCGAACACCGGGGAGCTGTTTTTT
TRBJ1-5 TRBV27 many 16 - CASSFGGSGGNQPQHF TGTGCCAGCAGTTTCGGGGGATCGGGGGGCAATCAGCCCCAGCATTTT
TRBJ2-7 TRBV27 few 18 TRBD2 CASSFRVSVAGDTYEQYF TGTGCCAGCAGTTTCCGGGTGTCCGTAGCGGGAGACACCTACGAGCAGTACTTC
TRBJ2-3 TRBV28 many 15 TRBD2 CASSSLAGSTDTQYF TGTGCCAGCAGTTCACTAGCGGGATCCACAGATACGCAGTATTTT
TRBJ2-3 TRBV5-4 many 15 TRBD2 CASSLAGGLEDTQYF TGTGCCAGCAGCTTAGCGGGAGGGCTTGAAGATACGCAGTATTTT
TRBJ2-7 TRBV7-2 many 13 - CASSLRQTYEQYF TGTGCCAGCAGCTTGCGGCAGACCTACGAGCAGTACTTC
TRBJ2-1 TRBV20-1 - 13 - CSAERGGGGPQFF TGCAGTGCGGAGCGGGGAGGGGGGGGGCCTCAGTTCTTC
TRBJ2-1 TRBV5-1 many 16 - CASSLNLGAPYNEQFF TGCGCCAGCAGCTTGAATTTGGGAGCTCCCTACAATGAGCAGTTCTTC
TRBJ1-1 TRBV5-1 many 13 - CASSATGNTEAFF TGCGCCAGCAGCGCCACAGGAAACACTGAAGCTTTCTTT
TRBJ2-2 TRBV20-1 many 15 - CSARISSGNTGELFF TGCAGTGCTAGAATTAGTAGCGGAAACACCGGGGAGCTGTTTTTT
TRBJ2-1 TRBV5-1 few 16 - CASSSTGPETYNEQFF TGCGCCAGCAGCTCCACCGGGCCCGAAACCTACAATGAGCAGTTCTTC
TRBJ2-3 TRBV28 many 11 TRBD1 CASQGEDTQYF TGTGCCAGCCAGGGGGAAGATACGCAGTATTTT
TRBJ1-6 TRBV9 many 16 - CASSVGSGGYNSPLHF TGTGCCAGCAGCGTTGGGTCCGGCGGCTATAATTCACCCCTCCACTTT
TRBJ2-1 TRBV29-1 - 14 - CSVGGTSSYNEQFF TGCAGCGTTGGCGGGACCAGCTCCTACAATGAGCAGTTCTTC
TRBJ1-4 TRBV4-1 many 17 TRBD1 CASSQDPRDRESEKLFF TGCGCCAGCAGCCAAGACCCGCGGGACAGGGAGAGTGAAAAACTGTTTTTT
TRBJ2-1 TRBV18 - 15 TRBD2 CASSPVAGGYNEQFF TGTGCCAGCTCACCTGTAGCGGGAGGGTACAATGAGCAGTTCTTC
TRBJ2-7 TRBV10-3 many 13 - CAIRTIGANEQYF TGTGCCATCCGGACGATCGGGGCAAACGAGCAGTACTTC
TRBJ1-6 TRBV7-9 many 17 TRBD1 CASSGWDRRAYNSPLHF TGTGCCAGCAGCGGATGGGACAGGCGGGCCTATAATTCACCCCTCCACTTT
TRBJ2-6 TRBV6-1 many 15 - CASSETDSGANVLTF TGTGCCAGCAGTGAAACCGACTCTGGGGCCAACGTCCTGACTTTC
TRBJ1-1 TRBV25-1 many 14 TRBD1 CASSLGTGGTEAFF TGTGCCAGCAGTCTGGGGACAGGGGGGACTGAAGCTTTCTTT
TRBJ1-6 TRBV20-1 many 15 TRBD1 CSAKETGLGNSPLHF TGCAGTGCGAAAGAGACAGGGTTAGGGAATTCACCCCTCCACTTT
TRBJ2-7 TRBV7-2 - 17 TRBD2 CASSLGLAGPSSYEQYF TGTGCCAGCAGCTTAGGACTAGCGGGACCGTCCTCCTACGAGCAGTACTTC
TRBJ2-3 TRBV20-1 - 14 TRBD2 CSARDGRGTDTQYF TGCAGTGCTAGAGACGGGAGGGGCACAGATACGCAGTATTTT
TRBJ2-3 TRBV20-1 many 14 - CSARRADGRDTQYF TGCAGTGCTAGAAGAGCGGATGGGAGAGATACGCAGTATTTT
TRBJ2-4 TRBV4-2 many 18 - CASSQSRGTSLAKNIQYF TGTGCCAGCAGCCAAAGCCGAGGGACTTCATTAGCCAAAAACATTCAGTACTTC
TRBJ2-7 TRBV27 many 13 TRBD1 CASSPTGFNEQYF TGTGCCAGCAGCCCGACAGGGTTCAACGAGCAGTACTTC
TRBJ2-7 TRBV11-3 many 17 TRBD2 CASSLGTGTSGRNEQYF TGTGCCAGCAGCTTAGGAACCGGGACTAGCGGCAGGAACGAGCAGTACTTC
TRBJ1-2 TRBV4-3 many 14 - CASSQATGSYGYTF TGCGCCAGCAGCCAAGCAACAGGGAGCTATGGCTACACCTTC
TRBJ2-7 TRBV7-2 many 19 - CASSLAHPLGGDLSYEQYF TGTGCCAGCAGCTTAGCGCATCCTCTAGGGGGAGACCTCTCCTACGAGCAGTACTTC
TRBJ2-5 TRBV19 many 16 - CASSIGEGTPQETQYF TGTGCCAGTAGTATTGGGGAGGGGACACCCCAAGAGACCCAGTACTTC
TRBJ2-7 TRBV6-1 many 11 - CASSEGVRQYF TGTGCCAGCAGTGAAGGGGTGCGCCAGTACTTC
TRBJ2-2 TRBV29-1 many 13 TRBD1 CSVRTGGTGELFF TGCAGCGTTCGGACAGGGGGGACCGGGGAGCTGTTTTTT
TRBJ2-1 TRBV12-3/TRBV12-4 many 14 TRBD2 CASSLAGEWNEQFF TGTGCCAGCAGTTTGGCGGGAGAATGGAATGAGCAGTTCTTC
TRBJ2-7 TRBV7-2 many 15 - CASSQSRGSTYEQYF TGTGCCAGCAGCCAGAGTAGGGGTTCCACCTACGAGCAGTACTTC
TRBJ2-1 TRBV28 many 12 TRBD1 CASSTQGKGQFF TGTGCCAGCAGTACACAGGGGAAAGGGCAGTTCTTC
TRBJ2-2 TRBV6-6 many 11 - CASSSAGELFF TGTGCCAGCAGTTCCGCCGGGGAGCTGTTTTTT
TRBJ2-1 TRBV20-1 many 14 TRBD1 CSARDSDRGNEQFF TGCAGTGCTAGAGATTCCGACAGGGGCAATGAGCAGTTCTTC
TRBJ2-6 TRBV25-1 - 16 TRBD1 CASSESGGYGANVLTF TGTGCCAGCAGTGAGTCAGGGGGTTACGGGGCCAACGTCCTGACTTTC